This T cell receptor beta chain stems from a study of T-cell reconstitution after alpha-beta-depleted transplantation in children. Using unique molecular identifiers, the investigators prepared the TCRbeta library. Each CDR3 protein gets one entry after TCRdb re-called the PCR reads with MiXCR. Of about 460,000 distinct CDR3 sequences detected, approximately 12% appear once; the ten largest clones hold over 5.5%. Germline V gene sequence: CDR1 DFQATT, CDR2 SNEGSKA (reference sequence). V lost 0 bases to trimming and J lost 0 bases; unmatched junction nucleotides: 6. CDR3 size: 18 residues. Many counts were recorded for this clonotype.

The genes are TRBV20-1 and TRBJ2-7, with 15 bases matching TRBD2. The sequence derives from a human donor who donated a stem cell graft to a child with combined immunodeficiency. The input for sequencing was PBMCs from the stem cell graft donor, taken from the stem cell graft. For the CDR3, the DNA is TGCAGTGCTAGAGACCCAGGGACTAGCGGGAGGAGCTCCTACGAGCAGTACTTC. This codes for CSARDPGTSGRSSYEQYF.